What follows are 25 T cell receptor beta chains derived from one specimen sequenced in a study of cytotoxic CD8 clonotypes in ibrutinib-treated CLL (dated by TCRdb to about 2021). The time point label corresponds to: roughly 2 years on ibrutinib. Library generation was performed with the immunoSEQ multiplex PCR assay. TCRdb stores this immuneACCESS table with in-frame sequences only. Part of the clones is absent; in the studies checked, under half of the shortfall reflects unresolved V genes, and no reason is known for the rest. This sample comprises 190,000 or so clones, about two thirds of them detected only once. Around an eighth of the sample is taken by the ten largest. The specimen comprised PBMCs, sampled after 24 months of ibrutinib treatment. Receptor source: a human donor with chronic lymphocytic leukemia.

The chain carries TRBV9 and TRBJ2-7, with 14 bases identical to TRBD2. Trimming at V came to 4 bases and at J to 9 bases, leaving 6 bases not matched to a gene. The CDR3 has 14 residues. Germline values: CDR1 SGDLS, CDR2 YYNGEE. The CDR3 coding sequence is TGTGCCAGCAGCTTGGGACTAGCGGGAGTGGGGCAGTACTTC. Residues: CASSLGLAGVGQYF.

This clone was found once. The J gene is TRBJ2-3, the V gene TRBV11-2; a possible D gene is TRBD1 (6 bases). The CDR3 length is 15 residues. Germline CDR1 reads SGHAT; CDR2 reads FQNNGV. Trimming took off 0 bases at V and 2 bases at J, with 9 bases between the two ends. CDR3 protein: CASSLEWTDTDTQYF. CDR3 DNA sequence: TGTGCCAGCAGCTTAGAGTGGACAGACACAGATACGCAGTATTTT. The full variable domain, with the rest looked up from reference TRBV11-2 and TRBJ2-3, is EAGVAQSPRYKIIEKRQSVAFWCNPISGHATLYWYQQILGQGPKLLIQFQNNGVVDDSQLPKDRFSAERLKGVDSTLKIQPAKLEDSAVYLCASSLEWTDTDTQYFGPGTRLTVL.

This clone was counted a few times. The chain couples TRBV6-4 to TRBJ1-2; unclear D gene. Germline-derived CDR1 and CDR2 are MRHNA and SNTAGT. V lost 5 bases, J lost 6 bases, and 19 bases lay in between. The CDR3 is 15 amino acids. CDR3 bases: TGTGCCAGCAGTCAGTCGGAAGTCGAGTTTAATGGCTACACCTTC. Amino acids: CASSQSEVEFNGYTF.

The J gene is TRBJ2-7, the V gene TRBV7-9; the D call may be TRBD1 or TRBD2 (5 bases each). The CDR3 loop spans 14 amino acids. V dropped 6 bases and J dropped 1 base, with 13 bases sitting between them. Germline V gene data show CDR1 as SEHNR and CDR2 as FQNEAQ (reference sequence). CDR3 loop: CASSSIGTSYEQYF. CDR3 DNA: TGTGCCAGCAGTAGTATCGGGACGTCCTACGAGCAGTACTTC.

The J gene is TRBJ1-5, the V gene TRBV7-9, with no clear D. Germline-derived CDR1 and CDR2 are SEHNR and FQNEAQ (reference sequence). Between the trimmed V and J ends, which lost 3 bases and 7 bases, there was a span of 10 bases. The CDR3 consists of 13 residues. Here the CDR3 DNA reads TGTGCCAGCAGCTTGGATAAATGGCAGCCCCAGCATTTT. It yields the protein CASSLDKWQPQHF. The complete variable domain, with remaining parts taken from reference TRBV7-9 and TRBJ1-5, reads DTGVSQNPRHKITKRGQNVTFRCDPISEHNRLYWYRQTLGQGPEFLTYFQNEAQLEKSRLLSDRFSAERPKGSFSTLEIQRTEQGDSAMYLCASSLDKWQPQHFGDGTRLSIL.

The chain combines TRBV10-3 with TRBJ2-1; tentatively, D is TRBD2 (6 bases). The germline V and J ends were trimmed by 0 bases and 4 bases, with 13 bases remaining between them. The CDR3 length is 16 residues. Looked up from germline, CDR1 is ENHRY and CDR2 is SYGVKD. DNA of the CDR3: TGTGCCATCAGTGAGTCGCGTGGGAGGCGGTACAATGAGCAGTTCTTC. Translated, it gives CAISESRGRRYNEQFF.

The CDR3 DNA reads TGTGCCAGCAGCTTGGTTGACAATGAGCAGTTCTTC. It yields the protein CASSLVDNEQFF. This chain joins TRBV5-6 and TRBJ2-1, with unresolved D. Trimming took 0 bases from V and 5 from J, leaving 3 bases between them. Germline V gene sequence: CDR1 SGHDT, CDR2 YYEEEE. The CDR3 is made up of 12 amino acids.

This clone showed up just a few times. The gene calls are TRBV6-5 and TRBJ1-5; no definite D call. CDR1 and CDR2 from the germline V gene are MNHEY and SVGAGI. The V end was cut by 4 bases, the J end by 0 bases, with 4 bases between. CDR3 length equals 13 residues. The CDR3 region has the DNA TGTGCCAGCAGTTTAGTTAGCAATCAGCCCCAGCATTTT. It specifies CASSLVSNQPQHF.

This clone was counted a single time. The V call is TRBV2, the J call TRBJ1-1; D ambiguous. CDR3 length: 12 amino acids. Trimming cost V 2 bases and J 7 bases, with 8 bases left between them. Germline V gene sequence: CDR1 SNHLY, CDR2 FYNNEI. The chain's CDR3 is CASSEQLREAFF. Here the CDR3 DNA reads TGTGCCAGCAGTGAACAGCTGCGTGAAGCTTTCTTT.

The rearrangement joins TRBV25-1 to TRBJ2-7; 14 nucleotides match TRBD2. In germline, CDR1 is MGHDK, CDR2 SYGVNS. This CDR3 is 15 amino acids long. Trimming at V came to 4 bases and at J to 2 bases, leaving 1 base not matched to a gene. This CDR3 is CASSATSGRAYEQYF. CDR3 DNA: TGTGCCAGCAGTGCGACTAGCGGGAGGGCCTACGAGCAGTACTTC.

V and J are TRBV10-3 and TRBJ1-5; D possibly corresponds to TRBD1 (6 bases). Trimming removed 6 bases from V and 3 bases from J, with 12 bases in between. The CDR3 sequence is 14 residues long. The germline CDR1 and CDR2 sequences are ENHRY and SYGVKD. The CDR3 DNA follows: TGTGCCATCAGGGGGGACACGGTCAATCAGCCCCAGCATTTT. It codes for CAIRGDTVNQPQHF.

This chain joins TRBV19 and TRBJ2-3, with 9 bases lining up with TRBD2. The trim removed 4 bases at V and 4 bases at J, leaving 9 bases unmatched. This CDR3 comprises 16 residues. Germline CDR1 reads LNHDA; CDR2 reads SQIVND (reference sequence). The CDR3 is CASSKVAGVGADTQYF. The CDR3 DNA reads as TGTGCCAGTAGTAAGGTAGCGGGAGTAGGCGCAGATACGCAGTATTTT. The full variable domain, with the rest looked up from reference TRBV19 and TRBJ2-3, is DGGITQSPKYLFRKEGQNVTLSCEQNLNHDAMYWYRQDPGQGLRLIYYSQIVNDFQKGDIAEGYSVSREKKESFPLTVTSAQKNPTAFYLCASSKVAGVGADTQYFGPGTRLTVL.

The CDR3 coding sequence is TGTGCCAGCTCAGAAAGGACGGGGACAGGAAGGAACACTGAAGCTTTCTTT. As protein: CASSERTGTGRNTEAFF. The V call is TRBV18, the J call TRBJ1-1; 8 bases agree with TRBD1. After removal of 5 bases from V and 1 base from J, the junction contained 12 bases not matched to a gene. The CDR3 length is 17 residues. Germline lookup yields CDR1 KGHSH and CDR2 LQKENI.

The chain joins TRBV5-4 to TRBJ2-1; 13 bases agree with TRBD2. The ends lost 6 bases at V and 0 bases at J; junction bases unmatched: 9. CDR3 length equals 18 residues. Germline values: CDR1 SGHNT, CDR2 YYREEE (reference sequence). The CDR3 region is CASNKLAGGQSSYNEQFF. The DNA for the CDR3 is TGTGCCAGCAACAAACTAGCGGGAGGGCAGAGCTCCTACAATGAGCAGTTCTTC.

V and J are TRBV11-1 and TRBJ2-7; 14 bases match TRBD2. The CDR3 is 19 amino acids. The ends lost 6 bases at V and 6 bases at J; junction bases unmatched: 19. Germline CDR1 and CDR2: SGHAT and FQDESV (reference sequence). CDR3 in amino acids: CASSNRGLGLAGVPVEQYF. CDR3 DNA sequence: TGTGCCAGCAGTAACAGGGGGCTGGGACTAGCGGGAGTCCCGGTCGAGCAGTACTTC.

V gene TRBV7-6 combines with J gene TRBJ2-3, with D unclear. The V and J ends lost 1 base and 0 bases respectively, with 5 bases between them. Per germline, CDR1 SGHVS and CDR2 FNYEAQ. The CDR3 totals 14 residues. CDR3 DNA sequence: TGTGCCAGCAGCTTAGGTCCTAGCACAGATACGCAGTATTTT. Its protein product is CASSLGPSTDTQYF.

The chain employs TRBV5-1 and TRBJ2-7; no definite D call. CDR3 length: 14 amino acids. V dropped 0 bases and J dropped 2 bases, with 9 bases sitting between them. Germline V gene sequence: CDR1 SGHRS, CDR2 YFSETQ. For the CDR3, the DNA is TGCGCCAGCAGCTTGGGTCAGATACCCTACGAGCAGTACTTC. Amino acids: CASSLGQIPYEQYF.

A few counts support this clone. The CDR3 is CASSSFQTYNEQFF. Here the CDR3 DNA reads TGTGCCAGCAGTTCTTTCCAAACCTACAATGAGCAGTTCTTC. The chain uses TRBV13 and TRBJ2-1, with D hard to call. The V end was cut by 6 bases, the J end by 2 bases, with 11 bases between. Germline lookup yields CDR1 PRHDT and CDR2 FYEKMQ (reference sequence). The CDR3 is made up of 14 amino acids.

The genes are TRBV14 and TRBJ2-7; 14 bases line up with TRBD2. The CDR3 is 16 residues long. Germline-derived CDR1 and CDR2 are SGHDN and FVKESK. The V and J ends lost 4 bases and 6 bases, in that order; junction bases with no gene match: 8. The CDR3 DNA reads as TGTGCCAGCAGCCCAGGACTAGCGGGAGGACTCTCCGAGCAGTACTTC. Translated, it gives CASSPGLAGGLSEQYF.

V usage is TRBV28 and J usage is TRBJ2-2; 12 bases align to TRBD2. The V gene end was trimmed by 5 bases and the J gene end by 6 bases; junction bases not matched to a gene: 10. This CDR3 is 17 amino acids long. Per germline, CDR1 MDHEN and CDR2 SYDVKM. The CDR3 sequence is CASSPLAGGPIAGELFF. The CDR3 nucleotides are TGTGCCAGCAGTCCCCTAGCGGGAGGGCCGATTGCCGGGGAGCTGTTTTTT.

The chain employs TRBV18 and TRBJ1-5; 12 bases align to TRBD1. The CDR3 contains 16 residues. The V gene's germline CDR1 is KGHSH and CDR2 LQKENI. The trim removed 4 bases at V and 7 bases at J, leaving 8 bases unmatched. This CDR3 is CASSLRDRGRLQPQHF. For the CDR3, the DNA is TGTGCCAGCTCACTACGGGACAGGGGGCGCCTCCAGCCCCAGCATTTT.

In DNA form, the CDR3 reads TGTGCCAGCAGCCGCGGGGACAGGGGAATTGAAAAACTGTTTTTT. Its translation: CASSRGDRGIEKLFF. The genes are TRBV9 and TRBJ1-4; 10 nucleotides line up with TRBD1. Per the germline V gene, CDR1 is SGDLS and CDR2 is YYNGEE. CDR3 length: 15 residues. V lost 4 bases to trimming and J lost 7 bases; unmatched junction nucleotides: 7.

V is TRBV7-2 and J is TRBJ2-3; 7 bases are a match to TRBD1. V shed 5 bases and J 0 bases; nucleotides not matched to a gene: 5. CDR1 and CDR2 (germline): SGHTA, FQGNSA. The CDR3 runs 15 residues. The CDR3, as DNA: TGTGCCAGCAGCAATCGACAGGGCAGCACAGATACGCAGTATTTT. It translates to CASSNRQGSTDTQYF.

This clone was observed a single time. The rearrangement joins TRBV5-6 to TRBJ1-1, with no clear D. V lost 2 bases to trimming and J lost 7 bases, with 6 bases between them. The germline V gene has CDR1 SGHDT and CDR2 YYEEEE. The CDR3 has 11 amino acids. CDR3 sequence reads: CASSLRFEAFF. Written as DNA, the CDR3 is TGTGCCAGCAGCTTAAGGTTTGAAGCTTTCTTT.

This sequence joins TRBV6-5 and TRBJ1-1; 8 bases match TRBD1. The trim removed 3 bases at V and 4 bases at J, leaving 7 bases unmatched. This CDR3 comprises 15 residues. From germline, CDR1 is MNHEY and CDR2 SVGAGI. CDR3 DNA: TGTGCCAGCAGTTATCTTTTCAGGGGGCCCACTGAAGCTTTCTTT. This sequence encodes CASSYLFRGPTEAFF.